This T cell receptor (beta chain) was identified in a study of shared clonotypes between healthy human individuals. The CDR3 has 18 residues. V was cut by 7 bases and J by 2 bases, with 21 bases left in between. CDR1 and CDR2 (germline): LNHDA, SQIVND (reference sequence). Negatively enriched CD4+ T cells were divided by CD45RA into naive and memory. TCRdb keeps only in-frame clones here, not all; method: immunoSEQ multiplex PCR. The sample yields over 850,000 clones, around 78% seen once. In the case of this clone: Its antigen is undetermined.

Points from the study as a whole: The generation probabilities recorded for non-shared clonotypes fell below those of clonotypes shared by all four donors.

The chain couples TRBV19 to TRBJ2-6; the D call may be TRBD1 or TRBD2 (5 bases each). Source material: memory CD4+ T cells from PBMCs. Subset meaning: CD45RA-negative fraction. The receptor comes from a man younger than 35 in good health. Some clones in this sample may be carry-over from other donors' samples. The CDR3 region has the DNA TGTGCCAGTACCAACCCCCGGGACGGGACCGCTGGGGCCAACGTCCTGACTTTC. Amino acid sequence: CASTNPRDGTAGANVLTF.